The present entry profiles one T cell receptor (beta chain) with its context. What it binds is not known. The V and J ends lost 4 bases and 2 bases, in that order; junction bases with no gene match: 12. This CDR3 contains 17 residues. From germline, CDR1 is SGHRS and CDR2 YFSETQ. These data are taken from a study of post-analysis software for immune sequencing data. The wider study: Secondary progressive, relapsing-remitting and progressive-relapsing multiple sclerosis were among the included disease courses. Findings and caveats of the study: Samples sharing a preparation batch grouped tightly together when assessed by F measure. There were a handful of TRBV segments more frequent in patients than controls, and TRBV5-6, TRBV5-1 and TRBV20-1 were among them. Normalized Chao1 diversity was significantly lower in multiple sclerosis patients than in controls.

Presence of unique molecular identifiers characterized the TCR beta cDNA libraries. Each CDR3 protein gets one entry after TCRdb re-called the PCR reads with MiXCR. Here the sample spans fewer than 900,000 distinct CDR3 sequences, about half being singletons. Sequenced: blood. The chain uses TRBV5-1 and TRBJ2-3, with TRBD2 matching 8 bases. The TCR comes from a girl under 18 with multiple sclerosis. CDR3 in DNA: TGCGCCAGCAGCACCCTACTAGCGGAGAGCCTCACAGATACGCAGTATTTT. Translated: CASSTLLAESLTDTQYF. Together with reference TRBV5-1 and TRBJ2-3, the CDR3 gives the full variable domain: KAGVTQTPRYLIKTRGQQVTLSCSPISGHRSVSWYQQTPGQGLQFLFEYFSETQRNKGNFPGRFSGRQFSNSRSEMNVSTLELGDSALYLCASSTLLAESLTDTQYFGPGTRLTVL.